This T cell receptor beta chain was captured in a study of T cell responses to AZD1222 COVID-19 vaccine. Trimming took 0 bases from V and 5 from J, leaving 9 bases between them. CDR3 length: 14 residues. The V gene's germline CDR1 is LGHDT and CDR2 YNNKEL (reference sequence). Clones were sequenced by immunoSEQ multiplex PCR, and TCRdb holds only the in-frame ones, with some missing. The sample shows about 160,000 clones, about 91% of them seen only once. With respect to this clone: The antigen remains undetermined.

General study findings and limits: The sample set comprised mostly white British donors with more females, and clonal diversity was possibly underestimated. With two AZD1222 doses given, Spike-specific TCR breadth and depth both rose. Repertoire samples came only from after the peak T cell response.

This TCR came from an adult in good health. The J gene is TRBJ2-3, the V gene TRBV3-1 (or the pseudogene TRBV3-2); D is undetermined. Material: peripheral blood, obtained on day 0 of MenACWY control vaccination. Here the CDR3 reads CASSQEYRQDTQYF. The CDR3 region has the DNA TGTGCCAGCAGCCAAGAATACAGACAAGATACGCAGTATTTT.